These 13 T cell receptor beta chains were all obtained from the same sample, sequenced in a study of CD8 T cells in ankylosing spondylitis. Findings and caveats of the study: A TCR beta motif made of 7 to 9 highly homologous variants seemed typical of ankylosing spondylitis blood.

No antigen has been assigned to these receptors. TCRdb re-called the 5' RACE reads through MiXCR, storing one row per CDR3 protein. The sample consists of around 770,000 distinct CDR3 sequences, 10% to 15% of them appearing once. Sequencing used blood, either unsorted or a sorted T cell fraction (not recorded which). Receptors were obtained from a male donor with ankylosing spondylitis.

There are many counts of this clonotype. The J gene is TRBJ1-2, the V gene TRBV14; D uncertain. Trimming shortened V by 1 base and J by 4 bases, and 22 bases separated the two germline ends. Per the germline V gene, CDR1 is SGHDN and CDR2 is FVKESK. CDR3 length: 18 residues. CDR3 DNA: TGTGCCAGCAGCCAAGGATCCGGACGCCTTAAGACGCCCTATGGCTACACCTTC. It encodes CASSQGSGRLKTPYGYTF.

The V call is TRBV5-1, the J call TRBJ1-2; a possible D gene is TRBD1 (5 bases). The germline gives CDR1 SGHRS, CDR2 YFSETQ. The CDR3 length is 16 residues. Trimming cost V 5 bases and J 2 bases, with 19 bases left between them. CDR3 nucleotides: TGCGCCAGCAGAAGTTTCGTGGGGGGAGCAAACTATGGCTACACCTTC. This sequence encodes CASRSFVGGANYGYTF.

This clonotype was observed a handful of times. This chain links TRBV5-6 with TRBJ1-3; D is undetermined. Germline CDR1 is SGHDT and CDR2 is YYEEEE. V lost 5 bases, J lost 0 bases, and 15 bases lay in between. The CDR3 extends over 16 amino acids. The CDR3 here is CASSYRWTGSGNTIYF. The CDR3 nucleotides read TGTGCCAGCAGTTACCGATGGACGGGCTCTGGAAACACCATATATTTT.

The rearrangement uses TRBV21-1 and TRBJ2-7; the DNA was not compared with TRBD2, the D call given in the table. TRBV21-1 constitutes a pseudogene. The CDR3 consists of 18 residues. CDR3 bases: TGTGCCAGCAGCAACCCCCCGGGGACTAGCGGATTCTCCTACGAGCAGTACTTC. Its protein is CASSNPPGTSGFSYEQYF.

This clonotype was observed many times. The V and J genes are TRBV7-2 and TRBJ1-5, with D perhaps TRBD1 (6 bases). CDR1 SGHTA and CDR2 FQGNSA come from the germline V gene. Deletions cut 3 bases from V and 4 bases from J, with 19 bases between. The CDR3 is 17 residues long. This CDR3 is CASSFSGAIDLNQPQHF. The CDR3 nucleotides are TGTGCCAGCAGCTTCTCGGGGGCAATCGACCTTAATCAGCCCCAGCATTTT.

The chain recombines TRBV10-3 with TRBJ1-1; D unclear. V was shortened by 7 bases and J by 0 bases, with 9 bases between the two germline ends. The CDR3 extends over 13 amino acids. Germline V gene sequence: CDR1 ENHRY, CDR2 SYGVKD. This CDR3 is CAIIDTMNTEAFF. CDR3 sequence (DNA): TGTGCCATCATCGACACGATGAACACTGAAGCTTTCTTT.

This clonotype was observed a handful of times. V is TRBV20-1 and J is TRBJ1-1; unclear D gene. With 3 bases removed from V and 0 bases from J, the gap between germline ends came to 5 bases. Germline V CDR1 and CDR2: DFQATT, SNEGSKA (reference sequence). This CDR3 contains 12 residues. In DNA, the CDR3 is TGCAGTGCTAGGTACGTGAACACTGAAGCTTTCTTT. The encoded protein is CSARYVNTEAFF.

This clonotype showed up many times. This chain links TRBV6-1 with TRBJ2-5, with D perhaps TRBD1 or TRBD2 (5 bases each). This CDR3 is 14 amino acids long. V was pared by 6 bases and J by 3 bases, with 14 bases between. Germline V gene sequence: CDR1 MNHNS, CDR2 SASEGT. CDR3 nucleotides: TGTGCCAGCAGCCGCCGGGACGGAGAAGAGACCCAGTACTTC. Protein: CASSRRDGEETQYF.

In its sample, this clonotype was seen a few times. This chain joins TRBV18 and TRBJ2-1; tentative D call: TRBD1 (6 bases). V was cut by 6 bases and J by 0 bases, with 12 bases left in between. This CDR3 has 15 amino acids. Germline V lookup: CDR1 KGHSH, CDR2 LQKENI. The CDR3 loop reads CASSEGGGSYNEQFF. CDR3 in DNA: TGTGCCAGCTCCGAAGGGGGTGGCTCCTACAATGAGCAGTTCTTC.

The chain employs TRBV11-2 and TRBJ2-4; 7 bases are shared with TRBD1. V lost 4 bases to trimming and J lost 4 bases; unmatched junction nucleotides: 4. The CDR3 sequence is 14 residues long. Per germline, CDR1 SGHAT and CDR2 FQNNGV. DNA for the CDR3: TGTGCCAGCAGCTCCTTCAGGGGGAAAAACATTCAGTACTTC. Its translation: CASSSFRGKNIQYF.

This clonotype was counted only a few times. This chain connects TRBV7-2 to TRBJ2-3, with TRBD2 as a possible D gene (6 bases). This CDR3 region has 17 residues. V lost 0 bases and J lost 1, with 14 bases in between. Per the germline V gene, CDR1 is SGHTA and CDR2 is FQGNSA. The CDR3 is CASSLALYRRGTDTQYF. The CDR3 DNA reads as TGTGCCAGCAGCTTAGCGCTATATAGGAGGGGCACAGATACGCAGTATTTT.

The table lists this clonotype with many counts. CDR3 in DNA: TGTGCCACCTCCGGGGCGGGGTACGGCTACACCTTC. Its translation is CATSGAGYGYTF. The chain links TRBV15 to TRBJ1-2; tentatively, D is TRBD1 (5 bases). Per the germline V gene, CDR1 is LNHNV and CDR2 is YYDKDF (reference sequence). With 8 bases removed from V and 8 bases from J, the gap between germline ends came to 15 bases. The length of the CDR3 is 12 residues.

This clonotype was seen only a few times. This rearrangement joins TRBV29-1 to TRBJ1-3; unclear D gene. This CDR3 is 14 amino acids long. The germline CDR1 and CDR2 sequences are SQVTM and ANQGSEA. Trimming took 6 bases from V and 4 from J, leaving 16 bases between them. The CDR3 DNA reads TGCAGCGTCCAGCCGGGCGAAGGCGGAAACACCATATATTTT. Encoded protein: CSVQPGEGGNTIYF.